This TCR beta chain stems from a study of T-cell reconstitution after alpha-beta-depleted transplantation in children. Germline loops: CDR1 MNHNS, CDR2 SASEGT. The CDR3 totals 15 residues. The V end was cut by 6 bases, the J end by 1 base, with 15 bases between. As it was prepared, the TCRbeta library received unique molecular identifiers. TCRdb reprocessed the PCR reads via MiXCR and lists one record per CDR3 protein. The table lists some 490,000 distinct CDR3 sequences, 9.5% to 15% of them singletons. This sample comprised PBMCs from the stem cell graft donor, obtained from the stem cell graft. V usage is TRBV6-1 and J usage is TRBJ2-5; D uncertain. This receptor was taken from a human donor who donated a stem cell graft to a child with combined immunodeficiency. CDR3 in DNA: TGTGCCAGCAGAGAAACTTGGGCCCTCCAAGAGACCCAGTACTTC. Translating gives CASRETWALQETQYF.